The TCR beta chain under discussion was sequenced for a study of post-analysis software for immune sequencing data. Background on the study: Disease trajectories encompassed relapsing-remitting, secondary progressive and progressive-relapsing multiple sclerosis. Study results and caveats: Same-batch samples co-clustered strongly by F measure. Multiple sclerosis patients had significantly lower normalized Chao1 diversity than controls. TRBV5-6, TRBV5-1 and TRBV20-1 were among four to six TRBV segments more frequent in patients than controls.

The CDR3 is 15 residues long. Trimming pared 4 bases from V and 7 bases from J, leaving 19 bases between. The germline CDR1 and CDR2 sequences are LGHNT and FRNRAP. Included in the TCR beta cDNA libraries were unique molecular identifiers. Using its own MiXCR run on the PCR reads, TCRdb lists one record per CDR3 protein. Altogether 800,000 to 950,000 distinct CDR3 sequences are present, approximately 53% being singletons, with the ten largest covering 4.6%. Worth noting for this clonotype: Its antigen is not identified.

The gene calls are TRBV12-5 and TRBJ1-2, with a possible D match to TRBD1 (5 bases). The receptor was derived from a girl aged 5-17 years with multiple sclerosis. The material sequenced was blood. CDR3 region: CASGSSGTSGGGYTF. As DNA, the CDR3 is TGTGCTAGTGGTTCCTCCGGGACGTCGGGGGGTGGCTACACCTTC.